Listed below are T cell receptor beta chains from one sample, sequenced in a study of PD-L1 blockade in urothelial cancer. Generated by immunoSEQ multiplex PCR, the TCRdb table keeps only in-frame clones and is missing some. The sample has under 95,000 clones, 85% to 90% seen once. The sequencing used PBMCs, collected around atezolizumab (anti-PD-L1) treatment. These receptors all stem from a man between 60 and 75 years old with urothelial cancer. The CDR3 runs from the conserved cysteine through the conserved F or W. A D gene is named only where the DNA matches it firmly. Clone size, where shown, is once, few, many, or a class for clones that have expanded.

-	TRBV19	TRBD1	TRBJ1-5	TGTGCCAGTAGTGACGACGGGACAGGGCACAATCAGCCCCAGCATTTT	CASSDDGTGHNQPQHF
once	TRBV30	-	TRBJ1-4	TGTGCCTGGGGAGGGGAAAAACTGTTTTTT	CAWGGEKLFF
-	TRBV7-9	TRBD1	TRBJ1-3	TGTGCCAGCAGCTTAGCAGGGACAGGGGTAAACACCATATATTTT	CASSLAGTGVNTIYF
-	TRBV27	-	TRBJ2-3	TGTGCCAGCAGTTTATTTGGGGGCTTCACAGATACGCAGTATTTT	CASSLFGGFTDTQYF
-	TRBV10-2	TRBD2	TRBJ2-7	TGCGCCAGCACCCCAGCGGGAGTTTCCTACGAGCAGTACTTC	CASTPAGVSYEQYF
-	TRBV30	-	TRBJ2-1	TGTGCCTCTACAGGCGGCGGCAATGAGCAGTTCTTC	CASTGGGNEQFF
-	TRBV30	TRBD1	TRBJ1-3	TGTGCCTGGAACAGGGGATCCGGAAACACCATATATTTT	CAWNRGSGNTIYF
-	TRBV30	-	TRBJ1-1	TGTGCCTCCTCCCACCCGGGGGGCACTGAAGCTTTCTTT	CASSHPGGTEAFF
once	TRBV18	TRBD1	TRBJ1-2	TGTGCCAGCTCACCCCCAGGGGGCTATGGCTACACCTTC	CASSPPGGYGYTF
-	TRBV27	-	TRBJ2-3	TGTGCCAGCAGGCCCTTCCCCGGAGGGGCGGGACTCACAGATACGCAGTATTTT	CASRPFPGGAGLTDTQYF
-	TRBV7-3	TRBD2	TRBJ2-1	TGTGCCAGCAGCTCCCGGACTAGCGGGAGAAATGAGCAGTTCTTC	CASSSRTSGRNEQFF
-	TRBV19	-	TRBJ2-7	TGTGCCAGTAGTTACCAGGATGAATACGAGCAGTACTTC	CASSYQDEYEQYF
-	TRBV7-2	-	TRBJ2-3	TGTGCCAGCAGCTGGGACATAGGCACAGATACGCAGTATTTT	CASSWDIGTDTQYF
-	TRBV19	TRBD1	TRBJ2-2	TGTGCCAGTAGTGTTTTATCGGGACAGACGACCGGGGAGCTGTTTTTT	CASSVLSGQTTGELFF
-	TRBV28	-	TRBJ1-2	TGTGCCAGCAGAAATTCGGGTCAGGGAGGGTATGGCTACACCTTC	CASRNSGQGGYGYTF
-	TRBV10-1	TRBD2	TRBJ2-1	TGCGCCAGCAGAGACAAGGGGCTAGCGGTATACAATGAGCAGTTCTTC	CASRDKGLAVYNEQFF
-	TRBV5-1	-	TRBJ1-2	TGCGCCAGCAGCCTGGAGGTCGTCGGAGGTGGCTACACCTTC	CASSLEVVGGGYTF
-	TRBV18	-	TRBJ1-2	TGTGCCAGCTCACCATTGGGTACTCCGGGTGGCTACACCTTC	CASSPLGTPGGYTF